Given below is one TCR beta chain in context. These data are taken from a study of identical twins. The CDR3 spans 15 residues. Germline CDR1 is SQVTM and CDR2 is ANQGSEA. V lost 0 bases, J lost 0 bases, and 10 bases lay in between. TCRdb used MiXCR to reprocess the 5' RACE reads, holding one entry per CDR3 protein. The data hold hundreds of thousands of distinct CDR3 sequences, with around 7.4% observed a single time. In every case, the donor was a healthy Caucasian. The sample was also linked to a second study, of yellow fever vaccine responses in identical twins.

V and J are TRBV29-1 and TRBJ2-3; D might be TRBD2 (5 bases). This sequence was found in a young woman in good health. Sequencing was done on a sample of PBMCs. CDR3 amino acids: CSVEEEGASTDTQYF. CDR3 nucleotides: TGCAGCGTTGAAGAAGAGGGAGCTAGCACAGATACGCAGTATTTT.